The 26 T cell receptor beta chains below were found in one sample sequenced in a study of blood T cell repertoires in COVID-19. This table comes from immunoSEQ multiplex PCR, and its TCRdb copy is limited to in-frame clones, with some not included. The repertoire holds about 120,000 clones, 65% to 90% seen once, with 5% to 7.5% in the top ten. Sequenced: peripheral blood. The source is a man at least 80 years old with active or convalescent COVID-19.

The gene calls are TRBV9 and TRBJ1-1; D is unclear. V dropped 0 bases and J dropped 6 bases, with 9 bases sitting between them. Germline lookup yields CDR1 SGDLS and CDR2 YYNGEE. The CDR3 is 13 residues long. Here the CDR3 reads CASSVAPRAEAFF. The CDR3 DNA reads as TGTGCCAGCAGCGTAGCTCCCCGGGCTGAAGCTTTCTTT.

This clone appeared a single time. The chain is built from TRBV5-4 and TRBJ2-1, with 13 bases identical to TRBD2. The CDR3 has 16 residues. Looked up from germline, CDR1 is SGHNT and CDR2 is YYREEE (reference sequence). Trimming cost V 3 bases and J 7 bases; bases outside gene matches: 7. The DNA of the CDR3 is TGTGCCAGCAGCTCCTCCCGACTAGCGGGAGGTAATGAGCAGTTCTTC. Translating it yields CASSSSRLAGGNEQFF.

The V gene is TRBV7-9, the J gene TRBJ2-3; TRBD2 agrees at 9 bases. Germline V gene data show CDR1 as SEHNR and CDR2 as FQNEAQ (reference sequence). With V trimmed by 6 bases and J by 0 bases, 13 bases remained unmatched. This CDR3 region has 18 residues. The CDR3 sequence is CASSSAGGVYSSTDTQYF. The DNA of the CDR3 is TGTGCCAGCAGTTCAGCGGGAGGAGTATATTCCAGCACAGATACGCAGTATTTT.

The V gene is TRBV7-9, the J gene TRBJ2-5; no clear D. The V end lost 3 bases, the J end lost 2 bases, and 13 bases lay between the germline ends. CDR3 length: 15 amino acids. The germline gives CDR1 SEHNR, CDR2 FQNEAQ (reference sequence). The CDR3 loop is CASSFQTDIQETQYF. The CDR3 DNA reads TGTGCCAGCAGCTTCCAGACTGATATTCAAGAGACCCAGTACTTC.

The V call is TRBV11-3, the J call TRBJ2-1; a weak D match, TRBD1 (5 bases). V gave up 1 base and J gave up 7 bases, with 17 bases separating them. Germline V gene sequence: CDR1 SGHNT, CDR2 YENEEA. The CDR3 has 16 amino acids. The CDR3 coding sequence is TGTGCCAGCAGCTTAGGGGGCACGCCAAGGTGGAATGAGCAGTTCTTC. Amino acids: CASSLGGTPRWNEQFF.

The chain recombines TRBV11-3 with TRBJ2-1; TRBD1 might be the D (5 bases). Germline assignment: CDR1 SGHNT and CDR2 YENEEA. This CDR3 is built from 15 residues. V lost 2 bases and J lost 3, with 11 bases in between. The CDR3 DNA is TGTGCCAGCAGCTTACGTTTAGGGGACTACAATGAGCAGTTCTTC. Translation gives CASSLRLGDYNEQFF. The variable domain in full, completed from reference TRBV11-3 and TRBJ2-1, reads EAGVVQSPRYKIIEKKQPVAFWCNPISGHNTLYWYLQNLGQGPELLIRYENEEAVDDSQLPKDRFSAERLKGVDSTLKIQPAELGDSAVYLCASSLRLGDYNEQFFGPGTRLTVL.

V gene TRBV6-5 combines with J gene TRBJ2-5; maybe TRBD2 (5 bases). This CDR3 is built from 15 residues. Germline CDR1 MNHEY, CDR2 SVGAGI. With 7 bases removed from V and 5 bases from J, the gap between germline ends came to 20 bases. The CDR3 nucleotides read TGTGCCAGCACCGCAGCGGCGCTAGCCTCGGAGACCCAGTACTTC. This translates into CASTAAALASETQYF.

The chain uses TRBV18 and TRBJ1-4, with a possible D match to TRBD1 (5 bases). CDR1 is KGHSH and CDR2 is LQKENI in the germline V gene. The CDR3 contains 16 residues. V dropped 0 bases and J dropped 3 bases, with 11 bases sitting between them. CDR3 sequence: CASSPPTAGPNEKLFF. The CDR3 nucleotides are TGTGCCAGCTCACCACCGACCGCGGGACCTAATGAAAAACTGTTTTTT.

The chain links TRBV19 to TRBJ2-3, with 7 nucleotides matching TRBD2. The CDR3 covers 17 residues. Germline CDR1 is LNHDA and CDR2 is SQIVND (reference sequence). After removal of 5 bases from V and 2 bases from J, the junction contained 13 bases not matched to a gene. In nucleotides, the CDR3 is TGTGCCAGTAGTTCTTCCGGGGCTAGCGGTCACACAGATACGCAGTATTTT. It yields the protein CASSSSGASGHTDTQYF.

This chain links TRBV11-2 with TRBJ1-6; maybe TRBD1 (6 bases). Trimming took off 0 bases at V and 7 bases at J, with 10 bases between the two ends. From germline, CDR1 is SGHAT and CDR2 FQNNGV. CDR3 length: 15 amino acids. CDR3 nucleotide sequence: TGTGCCAGCAGCTTAGAGGGCAGGGGCAATTCACCCCTCCACTTT. It is translated as CASSLEGRGNSPLHF.

J is TRBJ1-6 and V is TRBV7-3; no firm D call. The germline V gene encodes CDR1 SGHTA and CDR2 FQGTGA. The CDR3 is 17 amino acids. Trimming stripped 4 bases from V and 6 bases from J, with 19 bases between. The DNA of the CDR3 is TGTGCCAGCAGCTCGCCCTGGCCCACCAAGATTAATTCACCCCTCCACTTT. As protein: CASSSPWPTKINSPLHF.

The sample holds a few counts of this clone. The J gene is TRBJ2-7, the V gene TRBV2; 7 bases agree with TRBD1. The V gene end was trimmed by 8 bases and the J gene end by 6 bases; junction bases not matched to a gene: 10. Per the germline V gene, CDR1 is SNHLY and CDR2 is FYNNEI. CDR3 length equals 13 residues. The CDR3 reads CASGGRQGAEQYF. CDR3 DNA: TGTGCCAGCGGAGGACGACAGGGCGCCGAGCAGTACTTC.

The chain joins TRBV5-1 to TRBJ2-3, with 8 bases lining up with TRBD2. CDR1 and CDR2 (germline): SGHRS, YFSETQ. The V and J ends lost 5 bases and 1 base, in that order; junction bases with no gene match: 9. There are 16 residues in the CDR3. The CDR3 region has the DNA TGCGCCAGCAGAAAGTCCAGCGGGAGTCGCACAGATACGCAGTATTTT. Its protein product is CASRKSSGSRTDTQYF.

The chain links TRBV11-2 to TRBJ2-1, with 7 nucleotides matching TRBD2. Germline trimming cut 5 bases from V and 8 bases from J; bases unmatched to any gene: 9. The CDR3 runs to 14 residues. CDR1 is SGHAT and CDR2 is FQNNGV in the germline V gene. The CDR3 nucleotides read TGTGCCAGCAGCCCAGGCATGGGGGGGTATGAGCAGTTCTTC. It specifies CASSPGMGGYEQFF. Full variable domain (outside the CDR3, taken from reference TRBV11-2 and TRBJ2-1): EAGVAQSPRYKIIEKRQSVAFWCNPISGHATLYWYQQILGQGPKLLIQFQNNGVVDDSQLPKDRFSAERLKGVDSTLKIQPAKLEDSAVYLCASSPGMGGYEQFFGPGTRLTVL.

The CDR3 bases are TGTGCCTGGATAGCTCAGGGCACCTCTGGAAACACCATATATTTT. Translated, it gives CAWIAQGTSGNTIYF. This chain links TRBV30 with TRBJ1-3; perhaps TRBD1 as D (5 bases). Germline V gene sequence: CDR1 GTSNPN, CDR2 SVGIG (reference sequence). The CDR3 runs to 15 residues. Between the trimmed V and J ends, which lost 4 bases and 0 bases, there was a span of 13 bases.

The CDR3 loop is CASSSTKGYSNQPQHF. The CDR3 nucleotides read TGTGCCAGCAGCTCCACTAAGGGGTATAGCAATCAGCCCCAGCATTTT. The genes are TRBV7-2 and TRBJ1-5, with D maybe TRBD1 (5 bases). Between the trimmed V and J ends, which lost 4 bases and 0 bases, there was a span of 13 bases. Per the germline V gene, CDR1 is SGHTA and CDR2 is FQGNSA. The CDR3 runs to 16 residues.

This chain uses TRBV29-1 with TRBJ2-5; TRBD1 matches at 8 bases. The CDR3 contains 13 residues. The V segment lost 4 bases and the J segment 1 base; nucleotides outside the gene matches: 2. Germline-derived CDR1 and CDR2 are SQVTM and ANQGSEA. DNA for the CDR3: TGCAGCGTTGTAACAGGGGGCCAAGAGACCCAGTACTTC. Protein product: CSVVTGGQETQYF.

The chain uses TRBV7-3 and TRBJ2-3; 8 bases agree with TRBD2. V shed 2 bases, J shed 5 bases, and the junction held 6 bases outside the gene matches. The CDR3 runs 15 residues. Germline CDR1 SGHTA, CDR2 FQGTGA. The CDR3 nucleotides read TGTGCCAGCAGCTTAGGGCTAGCGGGTATAGATACGCAGTATTTT. Protein: CASSLGLAGIDTQYF.

This clone was found once. The V gene is TRBV7-9, the J gene TRBJ1-1; D not certain. Per germline, CDR1 SEHNR and CDR2 FQNEAQ (reference sequence). This CDR3 comprises 11 residues. V lost 9 bases to trimming and J lost 2 bases, with 7 bases between them. In DNA form, the CDR3 reads TGTGCCAGTAGCACAAACACTGAAGCTTTCTTT. Its translation is CASSTNTEAFF.

The chain joins TRBV25-1 to TRBJ1-4; D call uncertain. Between the trimmed V and J ends, which lost 0 bases and 4 bases, there was a span of 3 bases. Looked up from germline, CDR1 is MGHDK and CDR2 is SYGVNS. This CDR3 comprises 13 residues. The CDR3 sequence is CASSEYLNEKLFF. As DNA, the CDR3 is TGTGCCAGCAGTGAATACCTTAATGAAAAACTGTTTTTT.

The V and J genes are TRBV6-2 or TRBV6-3 and TRBJ1-5, with D uncertain. Germline V gene sequence: CDR1 MNHEY, CDR2 SVGEGT. The V and J ends lost 5 bases and 2 bases respectively, with 7 bases between them. This CDR3 spans 13 amino acids. This CDR3 reads CASSVIGNQPQHF. The CDR3 DNA reads as TGTGCCAGCAGTGTAATTGGCAATCAGCCCCAGCATTTT.

This rearrangement joins TRBV6-5 to TRBJ2-1; 8 nucleotides line up with TRBD1. The trim removed 4 bases at V and 8 bases at J, leaving 4 bases unmatched. Per the germline V gene, CDR1 is MNHEY and CDR2 is SVGAGI. The CDR3 sequence is 13 residues long. The CDR3 loop is CASSSSGGYEQFF. Here the CDR3 DNA reads TGTGCCAGCAGTTCTTCAGGGGGCTATGAGCAGTTCTTC.

This sequence joins TRBV6-5 and TRBJ1-2; no definite D call. From germline, CDR1 is MNHEY and CDR2 SVGAGI. Trimming removed 0 bases at V and 7 bases at J, with 12 bases between. This CDR3 region has 14 residues. CDR3 in DNA: TGTGCCAGCAGTTACTCGAATCCCGAGCGTGGCTACACCTTC. Residues: CASSYSNPERGYTF.

This rearrangement joins TRBV3-1 (or the pseudogene TRBV3-2) to TRBJ1-2; a weak D match, TRBD1 (6 bases). Germline V gene data show CDR1 as LGHDT and CDR2 as YNNKEL (reference sequence). V was cut by 6 bases and J by 6 bases, with 14 bases left in between. The CDR3 is 13 residues long. This chain's CDR3 is CASSQLQGHGYTF. The CDR3 nucleotides read TGTGCCAGCAGTCAACTACAGGGTCATGGCTACACCTTC.

The V call is TRBV24-1, the J call TRBJ2-5, with 7 bases that match TRBD1. The V and J ends lost 0 bases and 0 bases, in that order; junction bases with no gene match: 3. The CDR3 sequence is 16 residues long. From germline, CDR1 is KGHDR and CDR2 SFDVKD. Here the CDR3 DNA reads TGTGCCACCAGTGATTTGTCAGGGGGACACCAAGAGACCCAGTACTTC. Translation gives CATSDLSGGHQETQYF.

The chain couples TRBV13 to TRBJ2-7; 10 bases line up with TRBD2. V was clipped by 2 bases and J by 3 bases; unmatched bases: 1. CDR1 and CDR2 from the germline V gene are PRHDT and FYEKMQ (reference sequence). The CDR3 is 14 residues long. The CDR3 DNA reads as TGTGCCAGCAGCTTAAGCGGGAGGGGCTACGAGCAGTACTTC. Protein product: CASSLSGRGYEQYF.